This is a list of T cell receptor beta chains from one sample in a study of graft-versus-host responses after intestinal transplantation. These receptors have no identified antigens. Libraries were prepared by immunoSEQ multiplex PCR; TCRdb keeps only in-frame clonotypes and omits some of them. This sample has 75,000 to 100,000 clones; around 86% occur once, and the top ten carry about a sixth. The sample here was unstimulated CD8+ T cells sorted from spleen or lymph node cells, taken before intestinal transplant. The receptor set was obtained from a human donor who received an intestinal transplant. CDR3s leave out the opening cysteine and the closing phenylalanine or tryptophan. The D gene is left open where the match is weak.

D: TRBD2; V: TRBV14; CDR3: ASSQALAGVDEQY
D: -; V: TRBV25-1; CDR3: ASSEYGRGDTQY
D: TRBD1; V: TRBV7-9; CDR3: ASSFGQGDYGYT
D: -; V: TRBV11-1; CDR3: ASSTSRDTAKNTGELF
D: TRBD1; V: TRBV4-1; CDR3: ASSQFPKQGFYQPQH
D: -; V: TRBV7-9; CDR3: ASSLSNEQF
D: -; V: TRBV28; CDR3: ASTPWWGVREQY
D: TRBD1; V: TRBV29-1; CDR3: SVLRGWDEKLF
D: -; V: TRBV7-9; CDR3: ASSLGNGVVCEQF
D: -; V: TRBV11-3; CDR3: ASSFPGHQNIQY
D: -; V: TRBV4-3; CDR3: ASSQGTDPYEQY
D: TRBD2; V: TRBV2; CDR3: ASTTSGGFQETQY
D: -; V: TRBV5-6; CDR3: ASSPQAGEQF
D: -; V: TRBV28; CDR3: ASMGTEAF
D: -; V: TRBV6-6; CDR3: ASSPGLGPEQY
D: -; V: TRBV11-2; CDR3: ASSLGRGEGYT
D: -; V: TRBV6-5; CDR3: ASSYQGSSGALH
D: TRBD2; V: TRBV6-5; CDR3: ASSSISSGSHDEQF
D: -; V: TRBV11-1; CDR3: ASSPPTHYNEQF
D: -; V: TRBV19; CDR3: ASSFRRGTEQY
D: TRBD1; V: TRBV5-1; CDR3: ASSFDTRGQRYEQY
D: -; V: TRBV5-8; CDR3: ASSDVPNQPQH
D: -; V: TRBV6-1; CDR3: ASSEGADTQY
D: -; V: TRBV15; CDR3: ATSKSKGLAQAKNIQY
D: TRBD1; V: TRBV29-1; CDR3: SVQGVDYGYT
D: TRBD1; V: TRBV19; CDR3: ASSMRDSTYEQY
D: TRBD2; V: TRBV6-1; CDR3: ASTPKGLAGDTQY
D: -; V: TRBV7-8; CDR3: ASSLGRADEQY
D: -; V: TRBV5-1; CDR3: ASSLDGKRASYEQY
D: -; V: TRBV7-9; CDR3: ASSPGTTNEKLF
D: -; V: TRBV6-6; CDR3: ASSYFRTIDTDTQY
D: -; V: TRBV27; CDR3: ATRVWDTQY
D: TRBD2; V: TRBV14; CDR3: ASSQALAGLGYEQY
D: TRBD2; V: TRBV29-1; CDR3: SVGGSGRRNPDSTDTQY
D: -; V: TRBV27; CDR3: ASRSTGNTEAF
D: -; V: TRBV9; CDR3: ASSVEGRGDGYT
D: -; V: TRBV5-1; CDR3: ASSPLDGLNTEAF
D: -; V: TRBV5-1; CDR3: ASSSRGRWGDTEAF
D: -; V: TRBV27; CDR3: ASSLYGTDTQY
D: -; V: TRBV15; CDR3: ATSKGQAEQY
D: TRBD1; V: TRBV2; CDR3: ASGASPGTGTYEQY
D: -; V: TRBV5-4; CDR3: ASSLWKGGYEQY
D: -; V: TRBV4-1; CDR3: ASSRVVLADQETQY
D: -; V: TRBV28; CDR3: ASSLRGAGTQETQY
D: TRBD1; V: TRBV15; CDR3: ATSRVVGQAYEQY
D: -; V: TRBV7-9; CDR3: ASSDGTVLNQPQH
D: -; V: TRBV11-2; CDR3: ASSTPSAYEQY
D: TRBD1; V: TRBV2; CDR3: ASRTGTGDTEAF
D: -; V: TRBV5-1; CDR3: ASSTSSLTDEQY
D: TRBD2; V: TRBV28; CDR3: ASSLYVREIAGEKAVGDEQF
D: TRBD2; V: TRBV4-2; CDR3: ASSPLAGSYNEQF
D: -; V: TRBV6-5; CDR3: ASSYIVGGKREKLF